The 27 T cell receptor beta chains reported below all come from one sample, sequenced in a study of CD4 T cells in relation to SARS-CoV-2 and coronaviruses (TCRdb year 2021). CD4+ T cells from unexposed donors were collected before the COVID-19 pandemic (2011-2018). The receptor library was made with the immunoSEQ multiplex PCR assay. TCRdb provides this immuneACCESS table in a form limited to in-frame rearrangements. Some clones are lacking; in checked studies, under half of them reflect an unresolved V gene, and why the rest are absent is not known. Here the sample has 60,000 or so clones; about 94% occur a single time. Roughly 0.14% of the sample is held by the ten biggest clonotypes. The sequencing sample was made of naive CD4+ T cells from PBMCs. According to the study, the label for this sample's cell subset or site signals: naive CD4+ T cells isolated by negative enrichment. These receptor sequences come from a human donor in good health.

The V call is TRBV28, the J call TRBJ2-7; D possibly corresponds to TRBD2 (7 bases). The CDR3 runs to 15 residues. Germline CDR1 reads MDHEN; CDR2 reads SYDVKM. V was pared by 5 bases and J by 7 bases, with 21 bases between. CDR3 bases: TGTGCCAGCAGTCCCTCGGGGAGGGGGATGGAGGAGCAGTACTTC. Protein: CASSPSGRGMEEQYF. Drawing the rest from reference TRBV28 and TRBJ2-7, the complete variable domain is DVKVTQSSRYLVKRTGEKVFLECVQDMDHENMFWYRQDPGLGLRLIYFSYDVKMKEKGDIPEGYSVSREKKERFSLILESASTNQTSMYLCASSPSGRGMEEQYFGPGTRLTVT.

The rearrangement links TRBV24-1 to TRBJ1-5; D perhaps matches TRBD1 (5 bases). Trimming took off 9 bases at V and 12 bases at J, with 14 bases between the two ends. This CDR3 is built from 11 residues. CDR1 is KGHDR and CDR2 is SFDVKD in the germline V gene. The CDR3 sequence is CATGAGSLQHF. The CDR3 nucleotides are TGTGCCACCGGGGCAGGTTCCCTCCAGCATTTT.

The J gene is TRBJ2-3, the V gene TRBV21-1; whether TRBD2, the table's D call, matches the DNA was not checked. TRBV21-1 is given as a pseudogene. The CDR3 totals 16 residues. This CDR3 reads CASSKAARGATDTQYF. The CDR3 DNA follows: TGTGCCAGCAGCAAAGCCGCACGGGGGGCAACAGATACGCAGTATTTT.

The chain recombines TRBV30 with TRBJ1-1, with TRBD1 matching over 7 bases. J lost 6 bases, V lost 3 bases, and 10 bases had no gene match. The length of the CDR3 is 14 residues. Germline CDR1 reads GTSNPN; CDR2 reads SVGIG (reference sequence). The CDR3 DNA follows: TGTGCCTGGAGCGGGACAGCCAAGGGTTCTGAAGCTTTCTTT. Protein: CAWSGTAKGSEAFF.

This chain connects TRBV28 to TRBJ2-5; weak D call: TRBD2 (6 bases). Trimming removed 4 bases at V and 1 base at J, with 13 bases between. From germline, CDR1 is MDHEN and CDR2 SYDVKM. There are 15 residues in the CDR3. The CDR3 here is CASSSHGGRQETQYF. The CDR3 DNA follows: TGTGCCAGCAGTTCTCACGGAGGGCGCCAAGAGACCCAGTACTTC.

This clone was found once. This chain links TRBV4-2 with TRBJ2-5; no reliable D call. The ends were cut back, 0 bases at V and 5 bases at J, with 10 bases in the middle. CDR1 is LGHNA, CDR2 YNFKEQ, per germline. This CDR3 is 14 amino acids long. The chain's CDR3 is CASSQDKARETQYF. The CDR3 bases are TGTGCCAGCAGCCAAGATAAAGCGAGGGAGACCCAGTACTTC.

The CDR3: CASSTGASNEQFF. CDR3 bases: TGTGCCAGCAGTACAGGGGCCAGCAATGAGCAGTTCTTC. The V gene is TRBV28, the J gene TRBJ2-1; the match to TRBD1 covers 7 bases. From germline, CDR1 is MDHEN and CDR2 SYDVKM. This CDR3 comprises 13 residues. J lost 6 bases, V lost 5 bases, and 4 bases had no gene match.

The rearrangement links TRBV27 to TRBJ1-6, with TRBD1 matching 9 bases. With V trimmed by 5 bases and J by 2 bases, 7 bases remained unmatched. CDR1 MNHEY and CDR2 SMNVEV come from the germline V gene (reference sequence). The CDR3 length is 17 residues. This CDR3 reads CASSPRQGGTYNSPLHF. In DNA, the CDR3 is TGTGCCAGCAGTCCGCGACAGGGGGGGACCTATAATTCACCCCTCCACTTT.

The chain carries TRBV28 and TRBJ2-7, with TRBD1 matching 7 bases. Per germline, CDR1 MDHEN and CDR2 SYDVKM. V was pared by 4 bases and J by 6 bases, with 12 bases of the junction left unmatched. This CDR3 spans 15 amino acids. The CDR3 bases are TGTGCCAGCAGTTACGGGACAGTCAAGGGTGGCGAGCAGTACTTC. The encoded protein is CASSYGTVKGGEQYF.

The chain joins TRBV2 to TRBJ2-4; 8 nucleotides match TRBD1. Germline V lookup: CDR1 SNHLY, CDR2 FYNNEI. CDR3 length equals 15 residues. The V and J ends lost 4 bases and 4 bases, in that order; junction bases with no gene match: 6. The CDR3 spells CASSAYDRGKNIQYF. The CDR3 coding sequence is TGTGCCAGCAGTGCCTACGACAGGGGAAAAAACATTCAGTACTTC. Using reference TRBV2 and TRBJ2-4 for the parts outside the CDR3, the full variable domain is EPEVTQTPSHQVTQMGQEVILRCVPISNHLYFYWYRQILGQKVEFLVSFYNNEISEKSEIFDDQFSVERPDGSNFTLKIRSTKLEDSAMYFCASSAYDRGKNIQYFGAGTRLSVL.

The V call is TRBV6-1, the J call TRBJ2-5; D might be TRBD1 (6 bases). The ends were cut back, 2 bases at V and 4 bases at J, with 11 bases in the middle. This CDR3 region has 14 residues. The germline gives CDR1 MNHNS, CDR2 SASEGT. CDR3 protein: CASSELPGAETQYF. The CDR3 DNA follows: TGTGCCAGCAGTGAACTTCCAGGGGCAGAGACCCAGTACTTC.

This clone is a singleton in its sample. The chain is built from TRBV7-3 and TRBJ2-3; TRBD1 is a possible D gene (6 bases). This CDR3 comprises 15 residues. Per germline, CDR1 SGHTA and CDR2 FQGTGA. V was pared by 0 bases and J by 1 base, with 8 bases between. For the CDR3, the DNA is TGTGCCAGCAGCTTAACCAGGACAGGCACAGATACGCAGTATTTT. It yields the protein CASSLTRTGTDTQYF.

The genes are TRBV5-1 and TRBJ2-5, with 9 bases that match TRBD1. Germline trimming cut 4 bases from V and 5 bases from J; bases unmatched to any gene: 9. Germline lookup yields CDR1 SGHRS and CDR2 YFSETQ. This CDR3 is built from 15 residues. The CDR3 region has the DNA TGCGCCAGCAGCCGGACAGGGGACAGGCCTGAGACCCAGTACTTC. Translated, it gives CASSRTGDRPETQYF.

The chain recombines TRBV9 with TRBJ1-1; no definite D call. Germline values: CDR1 SGDLS, CDR2 YYNGEE. The CDR3 loop spans 15 amino acids. The germline V and J ends were trimmed by 3 bases and 2 bases, with 14 bases remaining between them. The CDR3 DNA reads TGTGCCAGCAGCGCGACGACGGAAATCAACACTGAAGCTTTCTTT. As protein: CASSATTEINTEAFF.

The V gene is TRBV6-5, the J gene TRBJ2-7, with 7 bases matching TRBD2. Trimming cost V 6 bases and J 3 bases; bases outside gene matches: 8. The germline CDR1 and CDR2 sequences are MNHEY and SVGAGI. This CDR3 has 14 residues. CDR3 sequence (DNA): TGTGCCAGCAGGGCGGACGGGGGGATCTACGAGCAGTACTTC. It translates to CASRADGGIYEQYF.

The chain combines TRBV5-1 with TRBJ2-7, with 11 bases that match TRBD2. This CDR3 comprises 15 residues. Trimming removed 2 bases from V and 7 bases from J; junction bases left unmatched: 8. Germline assignment: CDR1 SGHRS and CDR2 YFSETQ. The CDR3 DNA is TGCGCCAGCAGCTTAGAACTAGCGGGAGTTCAGGAGCAGTACTTC. Translated, it gives CASSLELAGVQEQYF.

The rearrangement links TRBV19 to TRBJ1-5; tentative D call: TRBD1 (5 bases). This CDR3 has 15 amino acids. CDR1 is LNHDA, CDR2 SQIVND, per germline (reference sequence). V was shortened by 4 bases and J by 9 bases, with 19 bases between the two germline ends. In DNA form, the CDR3 reads TGTGCCAGTAGTAACCGGGACCGGGTGTTTGGGCCCCAGCATTTT. Translation: CASSNRDRVFGPQHF. Supplemented by reference TRBV19 and TRBJ1-5, the full variable domain reads DGGITQSPKYLFRKEGQNVTLSCEQNLNHDAMYWYRQDPGQGLRLIYYSQIVNDFQKGDIAEGYSVSREKKESFPLTVTSAQKNPTAFYLCASSNRDRVFGPQHFGDGTRLSIL.

The genes are TRBV5-4 and TRBJ2-1; 10 bases match TRBD1. CDR1 and CDR2 from the germline V gene are SGHNT and YYREEE (reference sequence). This CDR3 contains 16 residues. The ends lost 4 bases at V and 4 bases at J; junction bases unmatched: 8. Written as DNA, the CDR3 is TGTGCCAGCAGCATTCCGGGACAGGGGAGGTACAATGAGCAGTTCTTC. Its protein is CASSIPGQGRYNEQFF.

The chain couples TRBV18 to TRBJ2-7; D is possibly TRBD1 (7 bases). Germline V lookup: CDR1 KGHSH, CDR2 LQKENI. CDR3 length: 15 amino acids. V dropped 0 bases and J dropped 7 bases, with 16 bases sitting between them. CDR3 loop: CASSPPLGGAGEQYF. CDR3 coding DNA: TGTGCCAGCTCACCACCTTTAGGGGGCGCGGGGGAGCAGTACTTC.

The V and J genes are TRBV28 and TRBJ1-3, with D perhaps TRBD1 (5 bases). Germline values: CDR1 MDHEN, CDR2 SYDVKM. Trimming cost V 6 bases and J 2 bases, with 11 bases left between them. CDR3 length: 14 residues. DNA for the CDR3: TGTGCCAGCAGCCGAACAGGAACTGGAAACACCATATATTTT. Protein sequence: CASSRTGTGNTIYF.

V usage is TRBV2 and J usage is TRBJ2-5; maybe TRBD2 (6 bases). Trimming removed 7 bases at V and 5 bases at J, with 17 bases between. The CDR3 runs to 14 residues. Germline-derived CDR1 and CDR2 are SNHLY and FYNNEI. Here the CDR3 DNA reads TGTGCCAGCATCCGAACGTCAGGGAGGGAGACCCAGTACTTC. Translated, it gives CASIRTSGRETQYF.

The rearrangement joins TRBV28 to TRBJ2-3; TRBD1 agrees at 8 bases. The junction had 7 bases not matched to a gene; V was cut back by 5 bases and J by 0 bases. Germline CDR1 reads MDHEN; CDR2 reads SYDVKM. The CDR3 loop spans 16 amino acids. The CDR3 loop is CASSTQGGLSTDTQYF. CDR3 DNA sequence: TGTGCCAGCAGTACACAGGGGGGACTTAGCACAGATACGCAGTATTTT.

This chain connects TRBV5-1 to TRBJ2-5; TRBD1 matches at 10 bases. Per the germline V gene, CDR1 is SGHRS and CDR2 is YFSETQ. V was clipped by 3 bases and J by 5 bases; unmatched bases: 7. CDR3 length: 15 amino acids. CDR3: CASSSRQGAGETQYF. Here the CDR3 DNA reads TGCGCCAGCAGCTCCCGACAGGGGGCAGGGGAGACCCAGTACTTC.

The rearrangement joins TRBV27 to TRBJ2-7; D tentatively fits TRBD1 or TRBD2 (5 bases each). Germline CDR1 MNHEY, CDR2 SMNVEV (reference sequence). V lost 3 bases and J lost 6, with 15 bases in between. The CDR3 extends over 14 amino acids. The CDR3 spells CASSLTGPLLEQYF. Written as DNA, the CDR3 is TGTGCCAGCAGTTTGACGGGACCCCTCCTCGAGCAGTACTTC.

The V call is TRBV20-1, the J call TRBJ2-2; 7 nucleotides align to TRBD2. CDR1 and CDR2 (germline): DFQATT, SNEGSKA (reference sequence). CDR3 length: 16 amino acids. Losses at the gene ends were 3 bases for V and 2 bases for J; bases not matched to a gene: 9. CDR3 residues: CSASGGRGVNTGELFF. CDR3 coding DNA: TGCAGTGCTAGTGGGGGGAGGGGAGTCAACACCGGGGAGCTGTTTTTT.

The J gene is TRBJ1-2, the V gene TRBV28; no firm D call. Germline V gives CDR1 MDHEN, CDR2 SYDVKM. With 9 bases removed from V and 7 bases from J, the gap between germline ends came to 12 bases. This CDR3 region has 11 residues. The CDR3 spells CASLSLGGYTF. CDR3 bases: TGTGCCAGTCTGAGTTTAGGTGGCTACACCTTC.

V and J are TRBV28 and TRBJ1-1; D not certain. V was cut by 4 bases and J by 0 bases, with 9 bases left in between. Per the germline V gene, CDR1 is MDHEN and CDR2 is SYDVKM. CDR3 length equals 14 residues. For the CDR3, the DNA is TGTGCCAGCAGTTATGGCCTTATGAACACTGAAGCTTTCTTT. Translated: CASSYGLMNTEAFF. The whole variable domain, filled in from reference TRBV28 and TRBJ1-1, reads DVKVTQSSRYLVKRTGEKVFLECVQDMDHENMFWYRQDPGLGLRLIYFSYDVKMKEKGDIPEGYSVSREKKERFSLILESASTNQTSMYLCASSYGLMNTEAFFGQGTRLTVV.